One sample yielded the 15 T cell receptor beta chains listed below, sequenced in a study of cytomegalovirus exposure and HLA in healthy donors. 13 Jbeta primers and 60 Vbeta primers were used for the PCR. Sequencing was performed with immunoSEQ multiplex PCR; in TCRdb, only in-frame clones are kept and a portion is missing. The sample lists around 150,000 clones; roughly three quarters were seen once. The source material was PBMCs. The receptors come from a woman aged 35 to 49 in good health and CMV-seronegative.

This chain connects TRBV7-8 to TRBJ2-5; D is possibly TRBD2 (6 bases). The CDR3 extends over 14 amino acids. Trimming pared 6 bases from V and 12 bases from J, leaving 23 bases between. Germline CDR1 is SGHVS and CDR2 is FQNEAQ. CDR3 region: CASSSGRRGGAEYF. The CDR3 nucleotides read TGTGCCAGCAGTTCAGGGAGGCGGGGCGGGGCTGAGTACTTC.

Only a few counts were recorded for this clone. The CDR3 sequence: CASSLPGGQGITNYGYTF. The CDR3 DNA reads TGCGCCAGCAGCCTACCCGGGGGACAGGGGATAACCAACTATGGCTACACCTTC. The chain employs TRBV5-1 and TRBJ1-2, with 10 bases aligning to TRBD1. The germline V gene encodes CDR1 SGHRS and CDR2 YFSETQ. This CDR3 contains 18 residues. The V segment lost 4 bases and the J segment 2 bases; nucleotides outside the gene matches: 14.

This clone was seen a handful of times. The chain couples TRBV5-6 to TRBJ2-5, with 8 bases fitting TRBD2. This CDR3 is 18 amino acids long. V was pared by 2 bases and J by 2 bases, with 14 bases of the junction left unmatched. Germline V gene lookup returns CDR1 SGHDT and CDR2 YYEEEE. This chain's CDR3 is CASSFNWRGLVGQETQYF. The DNA of the CDR3 is TGTGCCAGCAGCTTCAATTGGCGGGGACTAGTAGGGCAAGAGACCCAGTACTTC. Supplemented by reference TRBV5-6 and TRBJ2-5, the full variable domain reads DAGVTQSPTHLIKTRGQQVTLRCSPKSGHDTVSWYQQALGQGPQFIFQYYEEEERQRGNFPDRFSGHQFPNYSSELNVNALLLGDSALYLCASSFNWRGLVGQETQYFGPGTRLLVL.

This clone was counted a few times. The chain carries TRBV6-1 and TRBJ1-2; the match to TRBD1 covers 7 bases. The J segment lost 2 bases and the V segment lost 7 bases, leaving 4 bases of the junction unmatched. The CDR3 consists of 13 residues. Germline CDR1 MNHNS, CDR2 SASEGT. The CDR3 DNA reads as TGTGCCAGCAACCCGACAGGGAACTATGGCTACACCTTC. It translates to CASNPTGNYGYTF.

This clone was detected a few times. Its ends do not fully match the called genes, so a read error is possible. The chain is built from TRBV7-9 and TRBJ1-6, with D possibly matching TRBD1 (6 bases). Germline CDR1 is SEHNR and CDR2 is FQNEAQ (reference sequence). The CDR3 is 11 residues long. This chain's CDR3 is CSSRGQGPLHF. The CDR3 DNA sequence: TGTTCCAGCAGGGGCCAAGGACCCCTCCACTTT. Full variable domain (outside the CDR3, taken from reference TRBV7-9 and TRBJ1-6): DTGVSQNPRHKITKRGQNVTFRCDPISEHNRLYWYRQTLGQGPEFLTYFQNEAQLEKSRLLSDRFSAERPKGSFSTLEIQRTEQGDSAMYLCSSRGQGPLHFGNGTRLTVT.

The chain employs TRBV27 and TRBJ1-6, with a weak D call TRBD1 (5 bases). V was shortened by 6 bases and J by 11 bases, with 26 bases between the two germline ends. Germline CDR1 MNHEY, CDR2 SMNVEV (reference sequence). CDR3 length: 17 residues. The CDR3 DNA reads as TGTGCCAGCAGCCGCTGGGGGGGAGTACCCTCTCGTGCACCCCTCCACTTT. Protein product: CASSRWGGVPSRAPLHF.

V is TRBV11-3 and J is TRBJ2-7, with TRBD2 matching 11 bases. The CDR3 is made up of 17 amino acids. In germline, CDR1 is SGHNT, CDR2 YENEEA. V lost 4 bases and J lost 0; bases outside the gene matches: 8. The CDR3: CASSSSRTSGSSYEQYF. DNA of the CDR3: TGTGCCAGCAGCTCATCTCGGACTAGCGGGTCCTCCTACGAGCAGTACTTC. Combining the CDR3 with reference TRBV11-3 and TRBJ2-7 gives the whole variable domain EAGVVQSPRYKIIEKKQPVAFWCNPISGHNTLYWYLQNLGQGPELLIRYENEEAVDDSQLPKDRFSAERLKGVDSTLKIQPAELGDSAVYLCASSSSRTSGSSYEQYFGPGTRLTVT.

V is TRBV28 and J is TRBJ2-1; TRBD2 might be the D (6 bases). The CDR3 runs 14 residues. Per germline, CDR1 MDHEN and CDR2 SYDVKM. The V end lost 6 bases, the J end lost 4 bases, and 13 bases lay between the germline ends. The CDR3 sequence: CASRGGDSYNEQFF. The CDR3 region has the DNA TGTGCCAGCAGGGGAGGTGACAGTTACAATGAGCAGTTCTTC. The full variable domain, completed using reference TRBV28 and TRBJ2-1, is DVKVTQSSRYLVKRTGEKVFLECVQDMDHENMFWYRQDPGLGLRLIYFSYDVKMKEKGDIPEGYSVSREKKERFSLILESASTNQTSMYLCASRGGDSYNEQFFGPGTRLTVL.

In this sample, this clone turned up once. The DNA for the CDR3 is TGTGCCAGCAGCGTCCACAGGGGATACTACGAGCAGTACTTC. This codes for CASSVHRGYYEQYF. The rearrangement joins TRBV21-1 to TRBJ2-7; the D call TRBD1 from the table was never checked on the DNA. TRBV21-1 is designated a pseudogene. The CDR3 length is 14 residues.

The chain is built from TRBV5-4 and TRBJ2-5; tentatively, D is TRBD2 (6 bases). The CDR3 contains 16 residues. In germline, CDR1 is SGHNT, CDR2 YYREEE (reference sequence). With 4 bases removed from V and 5 bases from J, the gap between germline ends came to 21 bases. CDR3 bases: TGTGCCAGCAGCGCTAGGGGCGAGGTCCGGGGGGAGACCCAGTACTTC. Protein product: CASSARGEVRGETQYF.

The chain recombines TRBV11-2 with TRBJ2-1; TRBD2 aligns across 10 bases. Germline V lookup: CDR1 SGHAT, CDR2 FQNNGV. This CDR3 comprises 16 residues. Trimming removed 2 bases from V and 4 bases from J; junction bases left unmatched: 5. The CDR3: CASSLSVLAGYNEQFF. The CDR3 bases are TGTGCCAGCAGCTTATCGGTACTAGCGGGGTACAATGAGCAGTTCTTC.

The sample holds one count of this clone. The V gene is TRBV18, the J gene TRBJ2-3; weak D call: TRBD1 (5 bases). The CDR3 length is 14 residues. V shed 3 bases and J shed 4 bases, with 11 bases lying between them. Germline CDR1 is KGHSH and CDR2 is LQKENI. CDR3: CASSPRRASDTQYF. The DNA of the CDR3 is TGTGCCAGCTCACCCCGCAGGGCCTCAGATACGCAGTATTTT.

This chain uses TRBV6-5 with TRBJ2-3; 9 bases agree with TRBD1. The junction had 6 bases not matched to a gene; V was cut back by 6 bases and J by 5 bases. CDR1 MNHEY and CDR2 SVGAGI come from the germline V gene. The CDR3 extends over 14 amino acids. CDR3 nucleotides: TGTGCCAGCAGAAAACAGGGGGCTAAAGATACGCAGTATTTT. Its translation is CASRKQGAKDTQYF.

This clone was seen more than once but under ten times. The rearrangement uses TRBV6-5 and TRBJ2-7, with D perhaps matching TRBD1 (6 bases). CDR1 is MNHEY, CDR2 SVGAGI, per germline. Deletions cut 5 bases from V and 3 bases from J, with 17 bases between. The CDR3 covers 15 residues. In DNA form, the CDR3 reads TGTGCCAGCAGTCGAAACAGGGTGGAACACTACGAGCAGTACTTC. Amino acid sequence: CASSRNRVEHYEQYF.

This clone occurred a few times. The chain carries TRBV6-1 and TRBJ1-5; no reliable D call. CDR3 size: 14 residues. The germline V gene has CDR1 MNHNS and CDR2 SASEGT. Trimming left V 7 bases short and J 2 bases short, with 12 bases between. CDR3 loop: CASTFRTGNQPQHF. CDR3 sequence (DNA): TGTGCCAGCACCTTCCGTACGGGCAATCAGCCCCAGCATTTT.